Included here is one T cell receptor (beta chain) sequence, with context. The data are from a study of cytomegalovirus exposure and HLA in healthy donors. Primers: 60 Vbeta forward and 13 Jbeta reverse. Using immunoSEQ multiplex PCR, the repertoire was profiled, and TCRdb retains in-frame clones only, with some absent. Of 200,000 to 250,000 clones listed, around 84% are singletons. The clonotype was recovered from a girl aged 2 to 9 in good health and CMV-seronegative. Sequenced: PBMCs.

The CDR3 reads CASSARAPGVSGNTIYF. CDR3 nucleotides: TGTGCCAGCAGTGCACGCGCCCCGGGAGTCTCTGGAAACACCATATATTTT. The chain couples TRBV2 to TRBJ1-3, with D unresolved. The CDR3 sequence is 17 residues long. Germline-derived CDR1 and CDR2 are SNHLY and FYNNEI. V was trimmed by 4 bases and J by 0 bases, leaving 16 bases between them.